The rows below give T cell receptor beta chains drawn from one sample of a study of blood T cell repertoires in COVID-19. TCRdb's table, derived via immunoSEQ multiplex PCR, lists solely in-frame clones and lacks some. The sample yields 250,000 or so clones, roughly 90% seen once. Sequenced sample: PBMCs or T cells enriched from blood (not recorded which). These receptor sequences come from a woman aged 25 to 45 with acute COVID-19. Each CDR3 is given with its conserved first and last residue. A D gene is named only where the DNA matches it firmly. The size field is filled for only some rows; it gives once, few, many or a size class.

TRBD2	TRBV6-2/TRBV6-3	TRBJ2-7	-	TGTGCCAGCAGTTACGGCGGGGGGCCCTACGAGCAGTACTTC	CASSYGGGPYEQYF
TRBD1	TRBV6-5	TRBJ1-1	-	TGTGCCAGCAGTTCCGACAGGGGGCGTATCACTGAAGCTTTCTTT	CASSSDRGRITEAFF
TRBD2	TRBV14	TRBJ2-7	-	TGTGCCAGCAGCCACCTGAGGGAGGGTGGGTACGAGCAGTACTTC	CASSHLREGGYEQYF
TRBD1	TRBV19	TRBJ1-6	-	TGTGCCAGTATGGACAGGAGCTCCTATAATTCACCCCTCCACTTT	CASMDRSSYNSPLHF
TRBD1	TRBV6-5	TRBJ1-3	-	TGTGCCAGCAGTTCCTGGGGACAGCTCTCTGGAAACACCATATATTTT	CASSSWGQLSGNTIYF
-	TRBV9	TRBJ1-5	few	TGTGCCAGCAGCGTAGGGGGGGAACAGCCCCAGCATTTT	CASSVGGEQPQHF
-	TRBV27	TRBJ2-1	once	TGTGCCAGCAGTTTAAATTTCGGGATGTCCTACAATGAGCAGTTCTTC	CASSLNFGMSYNEQFF
-	TRBV5-6	TRBJ1-3	-	TGTGCCAGCAGCTTTCAGGGGTTTGGAAACACCATATATTTT	CASSFQGFGNTIYF
TRBD1	TRBV27	TRBJ1-5	-	TGTGCCAGCAGTGCTCGACAGGGGGCGAGTCAGCCCCAGCATTTT	CASSARQGASQPQHF
TRBD1	TRBV5-6	TRBJ1-5	-	TGTGCCAGCAGCAAATTACAGGGGTGGGAACAGCCCCAGCATTTT	CASSKLQGWEQPQHF
-	TRBV19	TRBJ2-1	-	TGTGCCAGTAGTATAGCTATTGTGGGGGCTTATGAGCAGTTCTTC	CASSIAIVGAYEQFF
-	TRBV21-1	TRBJ2-7	few	TGTGCCAGCCGAACTTGTACCCCCCTTTACGAGCAGTACTTC	CASRTCTPLYEQYF
TRBD1	TRBV6-4	TRBJ1-5	-	TGTGCCAGGAGGATGAAGGCGAAGGACAGGGAGAGCAATCAGCCCCAGCATTTT	CARRMKAKDRESNQPQHF
TRBD2	TRBV11-2	TRBJ2-2	-	TGTGCCAGCAGCGTCAGCGGGGGGAACACCGGGGAGCTGTTTTTT	CASSVSGGNTGELFF
TRBD2	TRBV20-1	TRBJ2-7	-	TGCAGTGCTAGTGATTCTAGCGGGGGCTCCTACGAGCAGTACTTC	CSASDSSGGSYEQYF
-	TRBV11-2	TRBJ2-7	-	TGTGCCAGCAGCTTAGTGGCCGAGCAGTACTTC	CASSLVAEQYF
TRBD2	TRBV10-1	TRBJ2-5	-	TGCGCCAGCTCCCGGGGGGGTGCACAAGAGACCCAGTACTTC	CASSRGGAQETQYF
-	TRBV12-5	TRBJ1-1	-	TGTGCTAGTGGTTTGTTTGTGGGGCTGAGGAACACTGAAGCTTTCTTT	CASGLFVGLRNTEAFF
TRBD1	TRBV5-1	TRBJ2-1	-	TGCGCCAGCAGCTACGGGACAGCTAACTACAATGAGCAGTTCTTC	CASSYGTANYNEQFF
-	TRBV7-6	TRBJ2-6	once	TGTGCCAGCACCCCTGGAAGCTCTGGGGCCAACGCCCTGACTTTC	CASTPGSSGANALTF
TRBD1	TRBV4-3	TRBJ1-1	many	TGCGCCAGCAGCCAAGAGTTGGGGACAGTCAGGAAGGCTTTCTTT	CASSQELGTVRKAFF
TRBD2	TRBV10-1	TRBJ2-5	-	TGCGCCAGCAGTGACCTAGCGGATCAAGAGACCCAGTACTTC	CASSDLADQETQYF